These 2 T cell receptor beta chains came from one sample sequenced in a study of cytomegalovirus exposure and HLA in healthy donors. 13 Jbeta primers and 60 Vbeta primers were used for the PCR. The method was immunoSEQ multiplex PCR; TCRdb's version includes in-frame clones alone and lacks a portion of them. The data hold 200,000 to 250,000 clones, with approximately 80% observed a single time. The sequenced sample was PBMCs. These receptors originate from a man in his thirties or forties in good health and CMV-seronegative.

The V gene is TRBV7-9, the J gene TRBJ1-6; a weak D match, TRBD1 (5 bases). CDR3 length: 16 amino acids. Germline loops: CDR1 SEHNR, CDR2 FQNEAQ (reference sequence). V lost 4 bases and J lost 6, with 16 bases in between. The DNA of the CDR3 is TGTGCCAGCAGCTCCACTCTCAGGGCTTTTAATTCACCCCTCCACTTT. This gives the protein CASSSTLRAFNSPLHF.

J is TRBJ2-3 and V is TRBV5-1, with 10 bases identical to TRBD2. With 4 bases clipped from V and 5 bases from J, the junction kept 16 bases outside the gene matches. CDR3 length: 18 amino acids. Germline loops: CDR1 SGHRS, CDR2 YFSETQ. CDR3 sequence (DNA): TGCGCCAGCAGCCGCCTCCCCGGACTAGCGGACTATCTAGATACGCAGTATTTT. Translated: CASSRLPGLADYLDTQYF.